Shown below are 5 T cell receptor beta chains from a single sample sequenced in a study of technical replicates of blood from a handful of donors. Produced via immunoSEQ multiplex PCR; TCRdb's table is partial and in-frame only. The sample has tens of thousands of clones, around 97% seen once; the top ten hold 0.35% to 0.4%. Sequencing was done on a sample of T cells isolated from PBMCs. These receptors all stem from a human donor in good health.

This chain uses TRBV4-3 with TRBJ2-4, with D uncertain. Trimming took 0 bases from V and 6 from J, leaving 6 bases between them. CDR3 length: 13 residues. CDR1 is LGHNA and CDR2 is YSLEER in the germline V gene. Here the CDR3 reads CASSQDSPNIQYF. CDR3 coding DNA: TGCGCCAGCAGCCAAGATAGCCCAAACATTCAGTACTTC.

The V gene is TRBV5-1, the J gene TRBJ2-1; D gene ambiguous. CDR3 size: 13 residues. The V gene lost 0 bases and the J gene lost 4 bases, with 5 bases spanning the gap. Germline CDR1 and CDR2: SGHRS and YFSETQ. The CDR3 reads CASSLVGYNEQFF. CDR3 nucleotides: TGCGCCAGCAGCTTGGTCGGTTACAATGAGCAGTTCTTC. Full variable domain (remainder filled in from reference TRBV5-1 and TRBJ2-1): KAGVTQTPRYLIKTRGQQVTLSCSPISGHRSVSWYQQTPGQGLQFLFEYFSETQRNKGNFPGRFSGRQFSNSRSEMNVSTLELGDSALYLCASSLVGYNEQFFGPGTRLTVL.

The CDR3 region is CAWSVLRRETQYF. CDR3 DNA: TGTGCCTGGAGTGTACTCCGGCGGGAGACCCAGTACTTC. The chain carries TRBV30 and TRBJ2-5; D is unclear. This CDR3 comprises 13 residues. The V gene lost 0 bases and the J gene lost 5 bases, with 10 bases spanning the gap. Germline assignment: CDR1 GTSNPN and CDR2 SVGIG (reference sequence). Based on the CDR3 plus reference TRBV30 and TRBJ2-5, the full variable domain is SQTIHQWPATLVQPVGSPLSLECTVEGTSNPNLYWYRQAAGRGLQLLFYSVGIGQISSEVPQNLSASRPQDRQFILSSKKLLLSDSGFYLCAWSVLRRETQYFGPGTRLLVL.

V is TRBV5-1 and J is TRBJ2-7; 8 bases agree with TRBD1. V was clipped by 4 bases and J by 2 bases; unmatched bases: 5. Per the germline V gene, CDR1 is SGHRS and CDR2 is YFSETQ. The CDR3 sequence is 14 residues long. CDR3: CASSNAGQAYEQYF. The CDR3 DNA follows: TGCGCCAGCAGCAACGCGGGACAGGCCTACGAGCAGTACTTC.

The rearrangement joins TRBV28 to TRBJ1-1; 9 bases are shared with TRBD1. The CDR3 is made up of 15 amino acids. V trimming: 5 bases; J trimming: 2 bases; junction bases outside the gene matches: 6. The germline CDR1 and CDR2 sequences are MDHEN and SYDVKM. This chain's CDR3 is CASSPGQGLNTEAFF. CDR3 nucleotide sequence: TGTGCCAGCAGTCCGGGACAGGGCCTTAACACTGAAGCTTTCTTT.